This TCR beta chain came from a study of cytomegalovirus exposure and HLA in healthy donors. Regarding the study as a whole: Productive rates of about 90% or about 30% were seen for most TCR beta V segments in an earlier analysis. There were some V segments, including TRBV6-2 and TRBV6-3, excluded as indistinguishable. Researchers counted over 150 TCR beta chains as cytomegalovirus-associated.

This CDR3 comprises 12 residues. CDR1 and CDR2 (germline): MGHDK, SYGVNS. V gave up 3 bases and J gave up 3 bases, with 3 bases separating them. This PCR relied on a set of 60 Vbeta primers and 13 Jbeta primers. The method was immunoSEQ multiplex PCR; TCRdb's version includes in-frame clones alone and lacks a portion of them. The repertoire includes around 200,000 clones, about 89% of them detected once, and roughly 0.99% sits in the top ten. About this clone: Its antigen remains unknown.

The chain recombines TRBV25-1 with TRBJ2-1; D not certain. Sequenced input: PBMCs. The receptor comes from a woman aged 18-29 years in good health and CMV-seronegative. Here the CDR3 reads CASSDLYNEQFF. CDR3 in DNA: TGTGCCAGCAGTGATCTCTACAATGAGCAGTTCTTC.